This TCR beta chain stems from a study of T cell clonality in common variable immunodeficiency. General study results and limits: Common variable immunodeficiency TCR beta sequences reportedly had fewer deletions and N-nucleotide insertions. CVID subjects shared fewer TCRbeta clones than healthy controls did. CVID subjects showed higher TCRbeta clonality than healthy controls.

Some clones are missing from TCRdb's copy, which holds only in-frame ones; the method was immunoSEQ multiplex PCR. The repertoire has 35,000 to 45,000 clones, none seen only once; the ten largest take 3% to 4.5%. Heparinized whole blood, roughly 5 to 9 ml, came from each donor. This clone has just a few counts. Its specificity is not known. The CDR3 end is not reached by the read, which stops 3 residues before it; the germline J gene fills it in. Germline trimming cut 6 bases from V and 6 bases from J; bases unmatched to any gene: 7. In germline, CDR1 is LNHDA, CDR2 SQIVND (reference sequence). This CDR3 is built from 13 residues.

The clonotype comes from a person between 18 and 75 years old in good health. The sequenced sample was peripheral blood mononuclear cells. V usage is TRBV19 and J usage is TRBJ1-1; 7 bases line up with TRBD1. Partial CDR3 DNA: TGTGCCAGTAGCGGTGGGACAGACGCTGAA. Its protein product is CASSGGTDAE. In full, the CDR3 reads CASSGGTDAEAFF.